This TCR beta chain was identified in a study of vaccination effects on CD4 cells after COVID-19. Study-level findings and limits: Clonal contraction was marked in infection- and vaccine-induced clones late after vaccination.

Sequencing was performed with immunoSEQ multiplex PCR; in TCRdb, only in-frame clones are kept and a portion is missing. Of approximately 65,000 clones listed, around 74% are singletons. Concerning this clone: The antigen is undetermined.

Sequencing in the ViraFEST assay came after antigen-specific CD4+ T cells had been expanded with viral peptide pools, which were used to stimulate PBMC. When around 10 days of culture had elapsed, CD4+ T cells were isolated. Two doses of BNT162b2 or mRNA-1273 vaccine were administered to participants. Fresh IL-2-containing medium replaced half the medium on days 3 and 7. This CDR3 is 15 amino acids long. Per the germline V gene, CDR1 is SGHNT and CDR2 is YYREEE (reference sequence). Trimming cost V 3 bases and J 5 bases; bases outside gene matches: 4. Sequencing used CD4+ T cells from PBMCs cultured with HCoV-229E spike peptides, obtained after COVID-19 vaccination. The chain uses TRBV5-4 and TRBJ2-1; 11 nucleotides align to TRBD1. The receptor comes from a human donor who received a COVID-19 vaccine. The CDR3 loop reads CASSSGTGGNNEQFF. Written as DNA, the CDR3 is TGTGCCAGCAGCTCCGGGACAGGGGGTAACAATGAGCAGTTCTTC.